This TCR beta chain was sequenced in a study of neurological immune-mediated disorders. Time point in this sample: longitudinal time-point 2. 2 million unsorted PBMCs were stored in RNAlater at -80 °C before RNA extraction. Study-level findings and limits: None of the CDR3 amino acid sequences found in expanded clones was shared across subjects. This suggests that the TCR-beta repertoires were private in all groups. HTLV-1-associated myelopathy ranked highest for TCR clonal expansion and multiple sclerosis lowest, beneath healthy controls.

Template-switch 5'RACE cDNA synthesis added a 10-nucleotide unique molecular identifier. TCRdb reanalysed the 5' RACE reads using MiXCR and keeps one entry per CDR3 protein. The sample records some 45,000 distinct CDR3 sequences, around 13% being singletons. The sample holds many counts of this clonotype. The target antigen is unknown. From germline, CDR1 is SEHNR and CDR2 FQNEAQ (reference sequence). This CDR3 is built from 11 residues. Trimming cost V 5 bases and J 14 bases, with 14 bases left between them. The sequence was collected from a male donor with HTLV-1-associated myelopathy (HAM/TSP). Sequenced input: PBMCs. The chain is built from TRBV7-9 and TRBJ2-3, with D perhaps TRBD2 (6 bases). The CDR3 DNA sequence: TGTGCCAGCAGCCCAGGCCAGGGAGGGTATTTT. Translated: CASSPGQGGYF.